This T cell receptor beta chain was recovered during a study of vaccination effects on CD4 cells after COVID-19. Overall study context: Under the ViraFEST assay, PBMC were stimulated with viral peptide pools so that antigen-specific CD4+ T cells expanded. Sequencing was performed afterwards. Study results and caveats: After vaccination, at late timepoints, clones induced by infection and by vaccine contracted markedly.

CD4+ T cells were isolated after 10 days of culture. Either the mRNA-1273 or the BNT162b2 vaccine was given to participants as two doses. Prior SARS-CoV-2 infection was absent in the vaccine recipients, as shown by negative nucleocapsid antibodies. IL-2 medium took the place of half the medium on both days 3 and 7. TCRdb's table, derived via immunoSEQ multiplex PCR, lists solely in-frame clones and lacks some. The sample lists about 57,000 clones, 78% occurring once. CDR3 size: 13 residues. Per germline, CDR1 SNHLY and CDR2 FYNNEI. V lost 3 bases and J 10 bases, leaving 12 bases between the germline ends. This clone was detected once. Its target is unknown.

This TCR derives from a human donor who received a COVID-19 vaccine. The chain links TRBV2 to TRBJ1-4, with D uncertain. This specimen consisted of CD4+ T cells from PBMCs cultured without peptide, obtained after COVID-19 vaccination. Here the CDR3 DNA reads TGTGCCAGCAGTGATGGCCCTGAAGGAAAACTGTTTTTT. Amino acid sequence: CASSDGPEGKLFF.